This TCR beta chain was observed in a study of T cell responses to AZD1222 COVID-19 vaccine (dated by TCRdb to the early 2020s). Describing the broader study: Because spike-specific TCR depth and breadth did not differ between the two schedules, AZD1222 recipients who got a second dose at roughly 4 weeks were pooled with those who got a second dose at roughly 12 weeks. A total of more than 230 trial participants underwent TCR sequencing, of whom around 200 received two doses of AZD1222 and about 25 received two doses of the MenACWY control vaccine. Trial participants were enrolled into age subgroups of 18-55, 56-69 and 70-plus years, which contained about 150, 27 and 61 TCR-sequenced participants, respectively.

The CDR3 regions of human TCRbeta chains were analyzed by immunosequencing. Processing in the source paper ran as follows. TCRs in the repertoires were compared against a reference library of SARS-CoV-2-specific TCRs that had been generated with the MIRA antigen-specificity platform. Breadth was defined as the fraction of unique TCRs that were SARS-CoV-2-associated, and depth was defined as the fraction of total T cells that were SARS-CoV-2-associated. Using the MIRA data, each spike-specific TCR was assigned both to the spike region to which the TCR was reactive and to a CD4 or CD8 class. Log10-transformed breadth and depth values were compared by one-way ANOVA with Sidak's multiple comparisons tests. Entries here come from immuneACCESS through TCRdb and include only in-frame sequences with V and J called. Some clones fail to appear in such tables; in the studies checked, an unresolved V gene covers under half of the shortfall, and the cause of the remainder is unknown. That table is the source of V, J and clone size, and D and trimming were worked out from the DNA. In this sample the table shows 93,000 or so clones, roughly 91% of which occur a single time. The ten largest make up 45% of the sample.

In the paper's terms, the time point label means: baseline before first vaccination. Vaccinee samples came from UK trials COV001 and COV002, including a single-blind randomized controlled phase 2/3 trial of AZD1222 (ChAdOx1 nCoV-19) in healthy adults. For TCRbeta chain sequencing, PBMC samples from trial participants were taken at day 0 and at day 28 after the second dose. Study-level results and caveats: The whole spike protein was spanned by vaccine-associated CD4 TCRs, and dominant responses were seen in regions 160-218 and 743-854. After two AZD1222 doses, spike-specific TCR breadth and depth were significantly higher than at day 0 and than in MenACWY recipients. Participants were mostly white British and included more females than males, and it was suggested by the authors that clonal diversity may have been underestimated. Because no day 14 peak-response samples were available, the repertoires could be characterized only after the peak T cell response. Reportedly, close to half of the unique spike-specific TCRs recognized epitopes lying outside the regions that are mutated in the B.1.351 and B.1.1.7 variants. Conclusions about previously exposed vaccinees are limited because only 6 or 7 AZD1222 recipients were SARS-CoV-2 seropositive at baseline. In the small 56-69-year group, the increase in depth fell short of significance, most likely because of low power.

Including the terminal cysteine and phenylalanine, the CDR3 comprises 14 residues. Only the CDR3 part of the read is kept: 42 bases, read in frame from the first base. Reading the germline V gene (reference sequence) gives CDR1 SEHNR and CDR2 FQNEAQ. V and J lose 5 bases and 6 bases, and a span of 14 bases separates them. This clone came up a few times. Its cognate antigen has yet to be identified. No base qualities exist here, and no much larger clone lies one base off it. This sequence uses TRBV7-9 and TRBJ2-1; the D gene is possibly TRBD1 or TRBD2, with 5 bases matching each. The origin of this receptor is an adult in good health. The source was peripheral blood, collected on day 0 of AZD1222 vaccination. The DNA sequence follows: TGTGCCAGCAGCGGGTGGGACCGTCTCAATGAGCAGTTCTTC. Its amino acids are CASSGWDRLNEQFF.